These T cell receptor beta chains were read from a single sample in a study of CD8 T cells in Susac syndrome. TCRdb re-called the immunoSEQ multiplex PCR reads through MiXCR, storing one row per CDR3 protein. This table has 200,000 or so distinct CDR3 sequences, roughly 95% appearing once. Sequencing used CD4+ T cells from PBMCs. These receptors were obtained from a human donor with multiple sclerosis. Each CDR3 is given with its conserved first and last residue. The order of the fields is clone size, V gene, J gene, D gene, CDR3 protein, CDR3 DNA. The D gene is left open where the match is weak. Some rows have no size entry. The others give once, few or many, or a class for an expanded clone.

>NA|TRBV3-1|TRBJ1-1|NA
CASSQDTTEAFF
TGTGCCAGCAGCCAAGATACCACTGAAGCTTTCTTT
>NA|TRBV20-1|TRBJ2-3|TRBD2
CSAGIAGTSPDTQYF
TGCAGTGCTGGGATAGCGGGGACCTCCCCAGATACGCAGTATTTT
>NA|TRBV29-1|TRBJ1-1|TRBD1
CSARRDRGGPEAFF
TGCAGCGCTAGACGCGACAGGGGTGGACCTGAAGCTTTCTTT
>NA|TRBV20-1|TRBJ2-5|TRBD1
CSARDRVLETQYF
TGCAGTGCTAGGGACAGGGTGTTAGAGACCCAGTACTTC
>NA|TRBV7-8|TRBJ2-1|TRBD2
CASSHSPSSGGYNEQFF
TGTGCCAGCAGCCATAGCCCATCCAGCGGGGGTTACAATGAGCAGTTCTTC
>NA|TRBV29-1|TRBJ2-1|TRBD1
CSVPGQGIRNEQFF
TGCAGCGTTCCGGGACAGGGTATACGGAATGAGCAGTTCTTC
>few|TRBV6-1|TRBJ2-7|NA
CASSDIGAYEQYF
TGTGCCAGCAGTGATATAGGGGCCTACGAGCAGTACTTC
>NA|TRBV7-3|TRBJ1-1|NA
CASSLVERWGEAFF
TGTGCCAGCAGCTTAGTCGAACGATGGGGTGAAGCTTTCTTT
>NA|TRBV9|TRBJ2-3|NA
CASSVDTGAADTQYF
TGTGCCAGCAGCGTAGATACGGGGGCGGCAGATACGCAGTATTTT
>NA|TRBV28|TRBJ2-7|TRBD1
CASSNFWDRGTYEQYF
TGTGCCAGCAGTAATTTCTGGGACAGGGGAACCTACGAGCAGTACTTC
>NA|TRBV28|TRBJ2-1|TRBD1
CASSTGGGEQFF
TGTGCCAGCAGCACAGGGGGCGGTGAGCAGTTCTTC
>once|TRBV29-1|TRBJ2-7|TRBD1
CSVLQGQGIHEQYF
TGCAGCGTTCTCCAGGGACAGGGGATTCACGAGCAGTACTTC
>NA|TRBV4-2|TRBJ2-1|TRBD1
CASSQPDRDNEQFF
TGTGCCAGCAGCCAACCGGACAGGGACAATGAGCAGTTCTTC
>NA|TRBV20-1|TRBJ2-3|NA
CSASAQGNTDTQYF
TGCAGTGCTAGTGCGCAGGGAAACACAGATACGCAGTATTTT
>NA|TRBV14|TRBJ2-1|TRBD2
CASSQGRAGGHPSYNEQFF
TGTGCCAGCAGCCAAGGGAGGGCGGGGGGCCACCCCTCCTACAATGAGCAGTTCTTC
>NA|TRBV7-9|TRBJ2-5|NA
CASSFGQGQFQETQYF
TGTGCCAGCAGCTTTGGGCAAGGACAGTTTCAAGAGACCCAGTACTTC
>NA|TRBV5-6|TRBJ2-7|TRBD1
CGTSRDSGPIYEQYF
TGTGGGACGTCCCGGGACAGTGGCCCCATCTACGAGCAGTACTTC
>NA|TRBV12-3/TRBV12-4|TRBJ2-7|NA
CASSFIPVRNEQYF
TGTGCCAGCAGTTTTATTCCCGTTAGGAACGAGCAGTACTTC
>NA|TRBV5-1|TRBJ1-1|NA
CASSLGMSPEAFF
TGCGCCAGCAGCTTGGGCATGTCCCCTGAAGCTTTCTTT
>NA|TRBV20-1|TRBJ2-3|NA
CSARQRVGLSTDTQYF
TGCAGTGCTAGGCAGCGGGTGGGTCTTAGCACAGATACGCAGTATTTT